This TCR beta chain was captured in a study of blood T cell repertoires in COVID-19. Overall study context: Samples representing acute and convalescent COVID-19 were sourced from the United States, Italy and Spain. The analysed material was cDNA or gDNA that came from T cells, B-cell-depleted T cells, or PBMCs.

In the source study's methods: Nucleated cell counts were estimated from reference gene primer amplification. Repertoires were generated with immunoSEQ multiplex PCR, while TCRdb's copy carries only in-frame clones and drops some. V, J and clone size are taken as reported in that table, and D and trimming were inferred from the DNA itself. This table holds roughly 200,000 clones, about 87% found once. This clone was detected once. The sample carries other DNA sequences with the same CDR3. The TCR originated in a man in his 70s with acute or convalescent COVID-19. Sequencing was performed on peripheral blood.

The CDR3 region is CASSQDRGQPQHF. The CDR3 nucleotides are TGCGCCAGCAGCCAAGATAGGGGTCAGCCCCAGCATTTT. V usage is TRBV4-3 and J usage is TRBJ1-5; D possibly corresponds to TRBD1 (5 bases). Trimming left V 0 bases short and J 6 bases short, with 6 bases between. There are 13 residues in the CDR3. Looked up from germline, CDR1 is LGHNA and CDR2 is YSLEER.